This T cell receptor (beta chain) comes out of a study of CD8+ T cells in alopecia areata. Study background: Patients received oral tofacitinib, 5 to 10 mg twice daily, for moderate-to-severe alopecia areata. The study gave tofacitinib for 6 to 18 months, then 6 months off drug.

As concerns this clone: Its antigen remains unidentified.

Overall study results and limits: For lesional scalp, especially alopecia totalis/universalis, clonality was higher than in normal scalp.

Lesional scalp punch biopsies and peripheral blood came from alopecia areata patients. Following RNA extraction, reverse transcription yielded cDNA that acted as the sequencing template. The assay was immunoSEQ multiplex PCR, and TCRdb's table has in-frame clones only and misses some. The sample carries around 15,000 clones, about 63% recorded once. Trimming shortened V by 8 bases and J by 6 bases, and 14 bases separated the two germline ends. The CDR3 covers 13 residues. Germline assignment: CDR1 MNHEY and CDR2 SVGAGI. V gene TRBV6-5 combines with J gene TRBJ2-1, with a weak D call TRBD2 (6 bases). This TCR was sampled from a human donor with alopecia areata. Source material: skin. The CDR3 is CASGGYQSNEQFF. CDR3 nucleotide sequence: TGTGCCAGCGGGGGGTATCAGTCCAATGAGCAGTTCTTC.